These 25 T cell receptor beta chains share one sample of origin, sequenced in a study of a mutant IDH1 vaccine in newly diagnosed glioma. Here immunoSEQ multiplex PCR was the method, and the copy in TCRdb shows in-frame clones only, minus some. Altogether tens of thousands of clones are present, about 91% being singletons, with the ten largest covering 2% to 3%. Time point in this sample: baseline, week 1 (first vaccination visit). Treatment described: pre-vaccination baseline after standard-of-care therapy. The starting material was PBMCs, obtained from a glioma patient treated with radiotherapy, temozolomide or both. The receptors originated from a man between 50 and 59 years old with glioma.

This chain joins TRBV6-5 and TRBJ2-2; 7 bases are shared with TRBD2. The germline gives CDR1 MNHEY, CDR2 SVGAGI. The CDR3 consists of 14 residues. The V and J ends lost 5 bases and 4 bases, in that order; junction bases with no gene match: 4. The chain's CDR3 is CASSRGVSTGELFF. For the CDR3, the DNA is TGTGCCAGCAGTCGGGGGGTTAGCACCGGGGAGCTGTTTTTT.

The chain employs TRBV11-2 and TRBJ2-7; D possibly corresponds to TRBD1 (5 bases). This CDR3 has 15 amino acids. Germline V gene lookup returns CDR1 SGHAT and CDR2 FQNNGV. V gave up 3 bases and J gave up 2 bases, with 14 bases separating them. The CDR3 spells CASSLDKNGPYEQYF. CDR3 nucleotide sequence: TGTGCCAGCAGCTTGGACAAGAATGGGCCCTACGAGCAGTACTTC.

The chain combines TRBV28 with TRBJ2-1; D uncertain. The CDR3 loop spans 16 amino acids. V was clipped by 6 bases and J by 4 bases, with 19 bases between them. CDR1 and CDR2 (germline): MDHEN, SYDVKM. In DNA form, the CDR3 reads TGTGCCAGCAGGCAAGTGACATCAAGAATTTACAATGAGCAGTTCTTC. Its translation is CASRQVTSRIYNEQFF.

The chain recombines TRBV2 with TRBJ2-1; 8 nucleotides line up with TRBD2. The trim removed 7 bases at V and 4 bases at J, leaving 9 bases unmatched. The CDR3 is 15 amino acids. Germline CDR1 reads SNHLY; CDR2 reads FYNNEI. The CDR3 DNA follows: TGTGCCAGCATCGGGCGGGAGCGGGGGTACAATGAGCAGTTCTTC. Amino acids: CASIGRERGYNEQFF.

The V call is TRBV28, the J call TRBJ2-1; no reliable D call. The CDR3 totals 16 residues. V lost 3 bases and J lost 2, with 14 bases in between. Per germline, CDR1 MDHEN and CDR2 SYDVKM. The chain's CDR3 is CASSFPSSPTYNEQFF. In nucleotides, the CDR3 is TGTGCCAGCAGTTTCCCCTCATCCCCCACCTACAATGAGCAGTTCTTC.

V is TRBV5-1 and J is TRBJ2-3; possibly TRBD1 for D (7 bases). V lost 5 bases to trimming and J lost 2 bases, with 18 bases between them. CDR1 and CDR2 from the germline V gene are SGHRS and YFSETQ. This CDR3 region has 16 residues. CDR3 sequence: CASRRRDSQLTDTQYF. The CDR3, as DNA: TGCGCCAGCAGACGGCGGGACAGTCAACTCACAGATACGCAGTATTTT.

This chain uses TRBV2 with TRBJ1-6; 7 bases fit TRBD1. Looked up from germline, CDR1 is SNHLY and CDR2 is FYNNEI. The CDR3 loop spans 14 amino acids. V trimming: 4 bases; J trimming: 9 bases; junction bases outside the gene matches: 6. The CDR3 region has the DNA TGTGCCAGCAGTGGAACAGGGGCGAGTTCACCCCTCCACTTT. This encodes CASSGTGASSPLHF. Using reference TRBV2 and TRBJ1-6 for the parts outside the CDR3, the full variable domain is EPEVTQTPSHQVTQMGQEVILRCVPISNHLYFYWYRQILGQKVEFLVSFYNNEISEKSEIFDDQFSVERPDGSNFTLKIRSTKLEDSAMYFCASSGTGASSPLHFGNGTRLTVT.

The gene calls are TRBV2 and TRBJ2-7; 14 bases line up with TRBD2. With V trimmed by 8 bases and J by 5 bases, 8 bases remained unmatched. The CDR3 has 15 residues. The germline V gene has CDR1 SNHLY and CDR2 FYNNEI. The CDR3, as DNA: TGTGCCAGCTTCTCGGGACTAGCGGGAGCAGACGAGCAGTACTTC. Its protein product is CASFSGLAGADEQYF.

V and J are TRBV7-9 and TRBJ2-1; 7 bases align to TRBD2. V lost 5 bases, J lost 9 bases, and 4 bases stayed unmatched. Germline CDR1 is SEHNR and CDR2 is FQNEAQ (reference sequence). The CDR3 sequence is 12 residues long. The CDR3 reads CASSASGGEQFF. The DNA of the CDR3 is TGTGCCAGCAGCGCCTCGGGGGGTGAGCAGTTCTTC.

J is TRBJ2-2 and V is TRBV20-1; D is uncertain. V gave up 8 bases and J gave up 8 bases, with 12 bases separating them. From germline, CDR1 is DFQATT and CDR2 SNEGSKA (reference sequence). This CDR3 spans 11 amino acids. The CDR3 DNA follows: TGCAGTACGCAGTGGATGGGGGAGCTGTTTTTT. It codes for CSTQWMGELFF.

This chain joins TRBV5-6 and TRBJ2-3, with a possible D match to TRBD2 (5 bases). V lost 0 bases, J lost 2 bases, and 13 bases lay in between. CDR1 and CDR2 (germline): SGHDT, YYEEEE. The CDR3 contains 16 residues. Here the CDR3 DNA reads TGTGCCAGCAGCTTGGCCGTGTCGGGGTACACAGATACGCAGTATTTT. This codes for CASSLAVSGYTDTQYF.

This chain connects TRBV5-1 to TRBJ1-4; D possibly corresponds to TRBD1 (5 bases). Germline lookup yields CDR1 SGHRS and CDR2 YFSETQ. CDR3 length: 15 residues. The V gene lost 4 bases and the J gene lost 8 bases, with 18 bases spanning the gap. The CDR3: CASSISQGWEEKLFF. DNA for the CDR3: TGCGCCAGCAGCATAAGCCAGGGTTGGGAGGAAAAACTGTTTTTT.

This clone was observed once. The chain combines TRBV27 with TRBJ2-3; no clear D. The ends were cut back, 4 bases at V and 7 bases at J, with 12 bases in the middle. The CDR3 loop spans 13 amino acids. CDR1 MNHEY and CDR2 SMNVEV come from the germline V gene (reference sequence). For the CDR3, the DNA is TGTGCCAGCAGTTCGGGCCCCCGTTATACGCAGTATTTT. It encodes CASSSGPRYTQYF.

This rearrangement joins TRBV7-2 to TRBJ1-1; 8 nucleotides align to TRBD1. CDR1 SGHTA and CDR2 FQGNSA come from the germline V gene. The ends lost 2 bases at V and 5 bases at J; junction bases unmatched: 4. The CDR3 runs 14 residues. CDR3 region: CASSLTQGVTEAFF. CDR3 in DNA: TGTGCCAGCAGCTTAACACAGGGGGTTACTGAAGCTTTCTTT.

The chain couples TRBV7-3 to TRBJ2-5; D uncertain. From germline, CDR1 is SGHTA and CDR2 FQGTGA. The CDR3 sequence is 13 residues long. Trimming cost V 3 bases and J 4 bases, with 9 bases left between them. CDR3: CASSLYPRETQYF. CDR3 nucleotide sequence: TGTGCCAGCAGCTTGTATCCCCGAGAGACCCAGTACTTC.

This rearrangement joins TRBV6-6 to TRBJ1-1; TRBD1 is a possible D gene (5 bases). The CDR3 totals 13 residues. V was shortened by 0 bases and J by 4 bases, with 6 bases between the two germline ends. Looked up from germline, CDR1 is MNHNY and CDR2 is SVGAGI (reference sequence). Written as DNA, the CDR3 is TGTGCCAGCAGTTACTCAGGGGTCACTGAAGCTTTCTTT. Its translation is CASSYSGVTEAFF.

This clone was seen more than once but under ten times. In DNA form, the CDR3 reads TGCGCCAGCAGCTTGGGGGGGACAGGGGGGCTAGCGGGAGCCTACGAGCAGTACTTC. This codes for CASSLGGTGGLAGAYEQYF. This rearrangement joins TRBV5-1 to TRBJ2-7; possibly TRBD1 for D (11 bases). The germline CDR1 and CDR2 sequences are SGHRS and YFSETQ. The CDR3 is made up of 19 amino acids. The V end was cut by 0 bases, the J end by 2 bases, with 24 bases between.

The J gene is TRBJ1-5, the V gene TRBV18; 8 nucleotides agree with TRBD1. This CDR3 is built from 15 residues. The germline CDR1 and CDR2 sequences are KGHSH and LQKENI. Trimming at V came to 4 bases and at J to 5 bases, leaving 7 bases not matched to a gene. The CDR3 region is CASSQGTGSDQPQHF. CDR3 in DNA: TGTGCCAGCTCACAAGGGACAGGCTCCGATCAGCCCCAGCATTTT.

The rearrangement joins TRBV27 to TRBJ1-4, with 9 bases that match TRBD1. V shed 6 bases and J 3 bases; nucleotides not matched to a gene: 2. CDR3 length: 14 amino acids. Germline CDR1 and CDR2: MNHEY and SMNVEV (reference sequence). DNA of the CDR3: TGTGCCAGCAGAGGACAGGGGTCTAATGAAAAACTGTTTTTT. It translates to CASRGQGSNEKLFF.

The genes are TRBV6-1 and TRBJ2-2; 10 positions match TRBD1. V was pared by 11 bases and J by 4 bases, with 4 bases of the junction left unmatched. The CDR3 has 13 amino acids. Germline V lookup: CDR1 MNHNS, CDR2 SASEGT. Written as DNA, the CDR3 is TGTGCCGGGGGACAGGGGATCACCGGGGAGCTGTTTTTT. Translating it yields CAGGQGITGELFF.

The chain has TRBV19 and TRBJ2-7, with 8 nucleotides matching TRBD1. After removal of 5 bases from V and 0 bases from J, the junction contained 6 bases not matched to a gene. The CDR3 spans 15 residues. CDR1 LNHDA and CDR2 SQIVND come from the germline V gene (reference sequence). This CDR3 reads CASSPGQGRSYEQYF. In nucleotides, the CDR3 is TGTGCCAGTAGTCCCGGACAGGGTCGCTCCTACGAGCAGTACTTC.

The V gene is TRBV9, the J gene TRBJ2-5; 9 bases agree with TRBD1. Losses at the gene ends were 3 bases for V and 4 bases for J; bases not matched to a gene: 10. CDR1 and CDR2 from the germline V gene are SGDLS and YYNGEE. The CDR3 sequence is 16 residues long. The DNA of the CDR3 is TGTGCCAGCAGCGCCGGATTACAGGGGGCCGGAGAGACCCAGTACTTC. Translation: CASSAGLQGAGETQYF. The full variable domain, its missing parts supplied by reference TRBV9 and TRBJ2-5, is DSGVTQTPKHLITATGQRVTLRCSPRSGDLSVYWYQQSLDQGLQFLIQYYNGEERAKGNILERFSAQQFPDLHSELNLSSLELGDSALYFCASSAGLQGAGETQYFGPGTRLLVL.

This chain uses TRBV10-3 with TRBJ1-4; D gene ambiguous. V shed 3 bases and J shed 7 bases, with 12 bases lying between them. The CDR3 is made up of 14 amino acids. Germline V gene sequence: CDR1 ENHRY, CDR2 SYGVKD. CDR3 protein: CAISESGKGEKLFF. CDR3 bases: TGTGCCATCAGTGAATCGGGGAAGGGTGAAAAACTGTTTTTT.

The chain has TRBV27 and TRBJ1-2; D unclear. The CDR3 extends over 14 amino acids. Looked up from germline, CDR1 is MNHEY and CDR2 is SMNVEV (reference sequence). V was shortened by 0 bases and J by 1 base, with 6 bases between the two germline ends. DNA for the CDR3: TGTGCCAGCAGTTTATCGGGAGTTAACTATGGCTACACCTTC. Its translation: CASSLSGVNYGYTF.

J is TRBJ2-7 and V is TRBV11-2, with TRBD1 matching 9 bases. The germline V gene has CDR1 SGHAT and CDR2 FQNNGV. Germline trimming cut 0 bases from V and 6 bases from J; bases unmatched to any gene: 6. The CDR3 runs 15 residues. The CDR3 loop is CASSLERTGVAEQYF. In DNA form, the CDR3 reads TGTGCCAGCAGCTTAGAACGGACAGGGGTAGCCGAGCAGTACTTC. The full variable domain, in which reference TRBV11-2 and TRBJ2-7 provide the parts outside the CDR3, is EAGVAQSPRYKIIEKRQSVAFWCNPISGHATLYWYQQILGQGPKLLIQFQNNGVVDDSQLPKDRFSAERLKGVDSTLKIQPAKLEDSAVYLCASSLERTGVAEQYFGPGTRLTVT.